These T cell receptor beta chains were read from a single sample in a study of blood T cell repertoires in COVID-19. Measured with immunoSEQ multiplex PCR; TCRdb has only the in-frame clones, and not every one. The repertoire has about 160,000 clones, roughly 81% of them found once; the top ten carry about 1%. The sample consisted of peripheral blood. Every receptor here comes from a man aged 35 to 55 with acute or convalescent COVID-19. Both conserved end residues are part of each CDR3.

CDR3 protein: CASSSEAGREQYF; V gene: TRBV7-2; J gene: TRBJ2-7
CDR3 protein: CASSFSTDRGTEAFF; V gene: TRBV7-8; J gene: TRBJ1-1
CDR3 protein: CASSAQFAGGRNTQYF; V gene: TRBV13; J gene: TRBJ2-3
CDR3 protein: CSASDRLNTGELFF; V gene: TRBV20-1; J gene: TRBJ2-2
CDR3 protein: CASSSGLSPLHF; V gene: TRBV6-6; J gene: TRBJ1-6
CDR3 protein: CASSLNPSGGVTGELFF; V gene: TRBV27; J gene: TRBJ2-2
CDR3 protein: CASSSGTSGGPGEQYF; V gene: TRBV5-1; J gene: TRBJ2-7
CDR3 protein: CASSTPPGQGIDSPLHF; V gene: TRBV7-9; J gene: TRBJ1-6
CDR3 protein: CASRSLPGLPPYGYTF; V gene: TRBV11-2; J gene: TRBJ1-2
CDR3 protein: CASSQDRGDEKLFF; V gene: TRBV18; J gene: TRBJ1-4
CDR3 protein: CASTRGTGTNYGYTF; V gene: TRBV6-5; J gene: TRBJ1-2
CDR3 protein: CASSQVGSGLALLDEQFF; V gene: TRBV3-1/TRBV3-2; J gene: TRBJ2-1
CDR3 protein: CASSRNGETQYF; V gene: TRBV12-3/TRBV12-4; J gene: TRBJ2-5
CDR3 protein: CASSSTGDRADRGNTIYF; V gene: TRBV28; J gene: TRBJ1-3
CDR3 protein: CASKASGGPTGELFF; V gene: TRBV9; J gene: TRBJ2-2
CDR3 protein: CASSPGTLNTEAFF; V gene: TRBV4-2; J gene: TRBJ1-1
CDR3 protein: CASSPSGDEQYF; V gene: TRBV4-2; J gene: TRBJ2-7
CDR3 protein: CASRQGALQAGYTF; V gene: TRBV2; J gene: TRBJ1-2
CDR3 protein: CASSAGGTFANEKLFF; V gene: TRBV19; J gene: TRBJ1-4
CDR3 protein: CASSIRGPNEKLFF; V gene: TRBV19; J gene: TRBJ1-4
CDR3 protein: CATSGGQDSAITQYF; V gene: TRBV24-1; J gene: TRBJ2-3
CDR3 protein: CASSLGTGYNEQFF; V gene: TRBV5-1; J gene: TRBJ2-1
CDR3 protein: CASSLEAAFNSPLHF; V gene: TRBV5-1; J gene: TRBJ1-6
CDR3 protein: CASSSGRLNTEAFF; V gene: TRBV27; J gene: TRBJ1-1
CDR3 protein: CASSPDLQVPQETQYF; V gene: TRBV18; J gene: TRBJ2-5
CDR3 protein: CASSEDSATNEKLFF; V gene: TRBV7-6; J gene: TRBJ1-4
CDR3 protein: CASSRRDSLSNNEQFF; V gene: TRBV13; J gene: TRBJ2-1
CDR3 protein: CASSLQGGVNEKLFF; V gene: TRBV5-1; J gene: TRBJ1-4
CDR3 protein: CASSERTGLSSEAFF; V gene: TRBV6-1; J gene: TRBJ1-1
CDR3 protein: CASSLTGNQPQHF; V gene: TRBV5-6; J gene: TRBJ1-5
CDR3 protein: CASRQGGSYLSGTGELFF; V gene: TRBV28; J gene: TRBJ2-2
CDR3 protein: CASSQDRGGLYGYTF; V gene: TRBV3-1/TRBV3-2; J gene: TRBJ1-2
CDR3 protein: CAISETGTSGGITQYF; V gene: TRBV10-3; J gene: TRBJ2-3
CDR3 protein: CASSLVGAARDTQYF; V gene: TRBV7-9; J gene: TRBJ2-3
CDR3 protein: CASSPEAGEQYF; V gene: TRBV18; J gene: TRBJ2-7
CDR3 protein: CASSFTSSEQYF; V gene: TRBV7-8; J gene: TRBJ2-7
CDR3 protein: CASSFDRLLDTEAFF; V gene: TRBV7-9; J gene: TRBJ1-1
CDR3 protein: CASSIAGTRGTVEQYF; V gene: TRBV19; J gene: TRBJ2-7
CDR3 protein: CASSSNQQATTGELFF; V gene: TRBV7-3; J gene: TRBJ2-2
CDR3 protein: CASSESSAGHSPLHF; V gene: TRBV6-1; J gene: TRBJ1-6
CDR3 protein: CASSLGQGYGYTF; V gene: TRBV3-1/TRBV3-2; J gene: TRBJ1-2
CDR3 protein: CASRKTGDYEQYF; V gene: TRBV28; J gene: TRBJ2-7
CDR3 protein: CASSQDPGNQPQHF; V gene: TRBV4-2; J gene: TRBJ1-5
CDR3 protein: CASSNTQGDVETQYF; V gene: TRBV5-1; J gene: TRBJ2-5
CDR3 protein: CASSPPGGLPGQGGNTEAFF; V gene: TRBV4-1; J gene: TRBJ1-1